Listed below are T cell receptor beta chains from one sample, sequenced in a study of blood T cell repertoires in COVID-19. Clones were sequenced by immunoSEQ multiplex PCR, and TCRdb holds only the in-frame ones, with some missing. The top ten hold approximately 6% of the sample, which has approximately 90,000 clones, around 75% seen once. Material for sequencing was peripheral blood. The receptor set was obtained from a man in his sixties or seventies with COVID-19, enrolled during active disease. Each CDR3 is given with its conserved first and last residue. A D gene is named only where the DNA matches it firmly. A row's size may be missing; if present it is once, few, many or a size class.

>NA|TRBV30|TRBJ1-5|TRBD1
TGTGCCTGGACCTCAGGACAGGGGAATGATCAGCCCCAGCATTTT
CAWTSGQGNDQPQHF
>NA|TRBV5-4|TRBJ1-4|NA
TGTGCCAGCAGCTTGGGAGGGCCAACTAATGAAAAACTGTTTTTT
CASSLGGPTNEKLFF
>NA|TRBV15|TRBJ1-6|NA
TGTGCCACCAGCAGAGACTGGGGGGGGGATTCACCCCTCCACTTT
CATSRDWGGDSPLHF
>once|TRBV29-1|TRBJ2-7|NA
TGCAGCGTTGTTTTTTTTGGCATCCCCTACGAGCAGTACTTC
CSVVFFGIPYEQYF
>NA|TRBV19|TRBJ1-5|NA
TGTGCCAGTAGTATCGCAATCAGGGACAATCAGCCCCAGCATTTT
CASSIAIRDNQPQHF
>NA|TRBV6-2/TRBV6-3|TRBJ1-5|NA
TGTGCCAGCAGTTACTCGGGGGGAATGGGCAATCAGCCCCAGCATTTT
CASSYSGGMGNQPQHF
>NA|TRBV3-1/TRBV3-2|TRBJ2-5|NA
TGTGCCAGCAGCCCTTTTCGGGTTTTAAAGACCCAGTACTTC
CASSPFRVLKTQYF
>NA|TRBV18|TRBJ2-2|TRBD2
TGTGCCAGCTCACCACGCGGGACTAGCGGGAGGGCCGAAACCGGGGAGCTGTTTTTT
CASSPRGTSGRAETGELFF
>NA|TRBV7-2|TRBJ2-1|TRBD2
TGTGCCAGCAGCCCAACTAGCGGGTACTACAATGAGCAGTTCTTC
CASSPTSGYYNEQFF
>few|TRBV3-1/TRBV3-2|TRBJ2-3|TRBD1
TGTGCCAGCAGCCACCATATGGGACAGGGGGACACAGATACGCAGTATTTT
CASSHHMGQGDTDTQYF
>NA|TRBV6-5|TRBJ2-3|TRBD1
TGTGCCAGCACCTACAGGGGGCGTAGCACAGATACGCAGTATTTT
CASTYRGRSTDTQYF
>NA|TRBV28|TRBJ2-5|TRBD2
TGTGCCAGCAGCCCTCGACTAGCGGGAGTTGGTGAGACCCAGTACTTC
CASSPRLAGVGETQYF
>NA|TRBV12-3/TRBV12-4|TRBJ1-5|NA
TGTGCCAGCAGTTCCGGGGGGCGGCCCCAGCATTTT
CASSSGGRPQHF
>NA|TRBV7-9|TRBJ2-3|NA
TGTGCCAGCAGCCCATTCAGGACAGAAACAGATACGCAGTATTTT
CASSPFRTETDTQYF
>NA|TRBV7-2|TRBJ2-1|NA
TGTGCCAGCAGCTTCTCATCAGGTGACAGGTTAGTCTTC
CASSFSSGDRLVF
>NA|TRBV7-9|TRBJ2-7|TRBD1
TGTGCCACCCGCCCACAGGGGTCCTACGAGCAGTACTTC
CATRPQGSYEQYF
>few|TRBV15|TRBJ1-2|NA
TGTGCCACCAGCAGAGATACAGTAGGGGAGGTTAGCTACACCTTC
CATSRDTVGEVSYTF